Listed here are 11 T cell receptor beta chains from one sample, sequenced in a study of T cells in Graves' hyperthyroidism and ophthalmopathy. TCR beta CDR3 region amplification was performed from RNA transcripts. Researchers ran a first-round RT-PCR on the TCR CDR3 using the HTBI primer set. TCRdb re-derived calls from the multiplex PCR reads in MiXCR, one entry per CDR3 protein. The data show around 520,000 distinct CDR3 sequences, about an eighth seen once. The sequencing input was blood. The receptor set was obtained from a woman aged 18-29 years with Graves' hyperthyroidism.

The V gene is TRBV9, the J gene TRBJ2-7; TRBD2 agrees at 9 bases. The CDR3 is 15 residues long. V lost 3 bases, J lost 0 bases, and 4 bases stayed unmatched. In germline, CDR1 is SGDLS, CDR2 YYNGEE. CDR3 sequence: CASSGGSGSSYEQYF. In DNA, the CDR3 is TGTGCCAGCAGCGGGGGTAGCGGGAGCTCCTACGAGCAGTACTTC.

V usage is TRBV5-5 and J usage is TRBJ2-7; D uncertain. CDR1 is SGHKS and CDR2 is YYEKEE in the germline V gene (reference sequence). V dropped 2 bases and J dropped 4 bases, with 16 bases sitting between them. This CDR3 has 15 amino acids. The CDR3 DNA follows: TGTGCCAGCAGCTTTGGGGTGATCGTGGGGTACGAGCAGTACGTC. It encodes CASSFGVIVGYEQYV.

At least ten counts were recorded for this clonotype. This sequence joins TRBV2 and TRBJ2-2, with 8 nucleotides matching TRBD1. The ends lost 7 bases at V and 3 bases at J; junction bases unmatched: 7. The CDR3 is made up of 15 amino acids. Germline V lookup: CDR1 SNHLY, CDR2 FYNNEI. CDR3 protein: CASKGQGKHTGELFF. The CDR3 bases are TGTGCCAGCAAAGGACAGGGAAAGCACACCGGGGAGCTGTTTTTT. The variable domain in full, with the rest retrieved from reference TRBV2 and TRBJ2-2, is EPEVTQTPSHQVTQMGQEVILRCVPISNHLYFYWYRQILGQKVEFLVSFYNNEISEKSEIFDDQFSVERPDGSNFTLKIRSTKLEDSAMYFCASKGQGKHTGELFFGEGSRLTVL.

This clonotype was observed a few times. This chain's CDR3 is CASSVGQGWKNTEAFF. The CDR3 region has the DNA TGTGCCAGCAGCGTAGGACAGGGGTGGAAGAACACTGAAGCTTTCTTT. This rearrangement joins TRBV9 to TRBJ1-1, with 8 bases identical to TRBD1. Trimming removed 0 bases from V and 1 base from J; junction bases left unmatched: 5. The CDR3 has 16 residues. Germline CDR1 SGDLS, CDR2 YYNGEE.

This clonotype came up many times. This chain joins TRBV5-1 and TRBJ2-3; 7 nucleotides agree with TRBD1. CDR1 and CDR2 from the germline V gene are SGHRS and YFSETQ. The V gene end was trimmed by 1 base and the J gene end by 2 bases; junction bases not matched to a gene: 7. The CDR3 extends over 16 amino acids. The CDR3 nucleotides read TGCGCCAGCAGCTTGCGGGGACAGCGTATCACAGATACGCAGTATTTT. Protein: CASSLRGQRITDTQYF.

This clonotype was seen only a few times. DNA for the CDR3: TGTGCCAGCACACTGACAGGGAACACAGATACGCAGTATTTT. Encoded protein: CASTLTGNTDTQYF. The chain uses TRBV6-1 and TRBJ2-3, with 7 nucleotides matching TRBD1. CDR3 size: 14 residues. The germline V gene encodes CDR1 MNHNS and CDR2 SASEGT. V shed 7 bases, J shed 2 bases, and the junction held 6 bases outside the gene matches.

This clonotype was picked up many times. The chain uses TRBV12-3 or TRBV12-4 and TRBJ1-4; 8 bases are a match to TRBD1. The CDR3 spans 16 residues. The V gene end was trimmed by 5 bases and the J gene end by 0 bases; junction bases not matched to a gene: 5. The CDR3 DNA sequence: TGTGCCAGCAGTCTTCAGGACAGGGCAACTAATGAAAAACTGTTTTTT. This sequence encodes CASSLQDRATNEKLFF.

In this sample, this clonotype turned up many times. The rearrangement links TRBV3-1 to TRBJ1-2; maybe TRBD1 (6 bases). Trimming pared 5 bases from V and 5 bases from J, leaving 15 bases between. Looked up from germline, CDR1 is LGHDT and CDR2 is YNNKEL (reference sequence). The CDR3 is 14 amino acids. CDR3 nucleotides: TGTGCCAGCAGCACCCAGGGGTTGGTATATGGCTACACCTTC. This codes for CASSTQGLVYGYTF.

This clonotype was picked up a small number of times. This chain uses TRBV5-1 with TRBJ2-5, with D possibly matching TRBD2 (7 bases). Germline V gives CDR1 SGHRS, CDR2 YFSETQ. V dropped 5 bases and J dropped 0 bases, with 11 bases sitting between them. This CDR3 comprises 14 residues. The CDR3 sequence: CASSAGANQETQYF. The CDR3 bases are TGCGCCAGCAGTGCGGGGGCCAACCAAGAGACCCAGTACTTC.

This clonotype appeared many times. The chain carries TRBV12-5 and TRBJ2-6; no definite D call. Trimming stripped 3 bases from V and 0 bases from J, with 15 bases between. CDR1 and CDR2 from the germline V gene are LGHNT and FRNRAP. The CDR3 totals 18 residues. CDR3 loop: CASGFMTEVSSGANVLTF. As DNA, the CDR3 is TGTGCTAGTGGTTTTATGACTGAAGTTAGCTCTGGGGCCAACGTCCTGACTTTC.

This clonotype was found a few times. The rearrangement uses TRBV5-4 and TRBJ1-2; 7 bases are a match to TRBD1. The V segment lost 0 bases and the J segment 2 bases; nucleotides outside the gene matches: 16. The CDR3 is 19 amino acids. Looked up from germline, CDR1 is SGHNT and CDR2 is YYREEE (reference sequence). CDR3 amino acids: CASSLGVLPTRGQNYGYTF. In DNA form, the CDR3 reads TGTGCCAGCAGCTTGGGTGTCCTTCCCACAAGGGGGCAAAACTATGGCTACACCTTC.